The 21 T cell receptor beta chains given below trace back to one sample, sequenced in a study of T cell repertoires in cytomegalovirus infection. These receptors lack a known antigen. TCRdb recomputed calls from the reads with MiXCR, one row per CDR3 protein. The data hold some 110,000 distinct CDR3 sequences, with around a tenth observed a single time. The sample taken for sequencing was PBMCs, sequenced either directly or after in vitro stimulation (not recorded which). The receptors here all came from a human donor in good health (CMV status not recorded). Some clones in this sample may be carry-over from other donors' samples.

Turning to this clonotype: This may be a read error, as it is one base from a much larger clone. The chain carries TRBV7-6 and TRBJ1-3; no reliable D call. CDR1 SGHVS and CDR2 FNYEAQ come from the germline V gene. The CDR3 consists of 15 residues. Trimming pared 8 bases from V and 0 bases from J, leaving 14 bases between. The CDR3 sequence: CASGQTHSSGNTIYF. The CDR3, as DNA: TGTGCCAGCGGTCAGACGCATAGCTCTGGAAACACCATATATTTT.

In its sample, this clonotype was seen many times. In DNA, the CDR3 is TGTGCCAGCAGTTGGGACAGCTCCTACAATGAGCAGTTCTTC. This codes for CASSWDSSYNEQFF. The chain couples TRBV6-2 or TRBV6-3 to TRBJ2-1, with 7 positions matching TRBD1. The CDR3 covers 14 residues. CDR1 and CDR2 (germline): MNHEY, SVGEGT. With V trimmed by 4 bases and J by 0 bases, 0 bases remained unmatched.

In this sample, this clonotype turned up many times. J is TRBJ1-5 and V is TRBV7-2, with D perhaps matching TRBD1 (6 bases). Deletions cut 4 bases from V and 7 bases from J, with 14 bases between. The CDR3 contains 14 residues. The germline CDR1 and CDR2 sequences are SGHTA and FQGNSA. The CDR3 reads CASSSKGQEQPQHF. The CDR3 DNA sequence: TGTGCCAGCAGCTCAAAGGGACAAGAGCAGCCCCAGCATTTT.

This clonotype was picked up many times. This chain connects TRBV27 to TRBJ2-1; D gene unclear. CDR1 is MNHEY and CDR2 is SMNVEV in the germline V gene (reference sequence). The CDR3 runs 13 residues. V was clipped by 3 bases and J by 6 bases, with 9 bases between them. CDR3 protein: CASSFGETNEQFF. In DNA, the CDR3 is TGTGCCAGCAGTTTCGGAGAGACCAATGAGCAGTTCTTC.

The CDR3 loop is CASTIGLGEAGELFF. DNA of the CDR3: TGTGCCAGTACCATTGGACTAGGCGAGGCCGGGGAGCTGTTTTTT. V usage is TRBV19 and J usage is TRBJ2-2, with 7 bases that match TRBD2. Germline V CDR1 and CDR2: LNHDA, SQIVND (reference sequence). Trimming at V came to 7 bases and at J to 6 bases, leaving 11 bases not matched to a gene. CDR3 length equals 15 residues. The whole variable domain, remainder taken from reference TRBV19 and TRBJ2-2, is DGGITQSPKYLFRKEGQNVTLSCEQNLNHDAMYWYRQDPGQGLRLIYYSQIVNDFQKGDIAEGYSVSREKKESFPLTVTSAQKNPTAFYLCASTIGLGEAGELFFGEGSRLTVL.

This clonotype showed up many times. The rearrangement uses TRBV28 and TRBJ2-2; D ambiguous. With 3 bases removed from V and 6 bases from J, the gap between germline ends came to 8 bases. This CDR3 has 13 amino acids. The germline CDR1 and CDR2 sequences are MDHEN and SYDVKM. CDR3 protein: CASSFAVAGELFF. As DNA, the CDR3 is TGTGCCAGCAGTTTCGCGGTGGCCGGGGAGCTGTTTTTT. The whole variable domain, remainder taken from reference TRBV28 and TRBJ2-2, is DVKVTQSSRYLVKRTGEKVFLECVQDMDHENMFWYRQDPGLGLRLIYFSYDVKMKEKGDIPEGYSVSREKKERFSLILESASTNQTSMYLCASSFAVAGELFFGEGSRLTVL.

This clonotype occurred many times. The chain couples TRBV28 to TRBJ1-5, with D uncertain. The ends were cut back, 7 bases at V and 2 bases at J, with 21 bases in the middle. The CDR3 contains 17 residues. Germline V gene data show CDR1 as MDHEN and CDR2 as SYDVKM. Here the CDR3 DNA reads TGTGCCAGCATCGGCTGGGCAGCCGATGTGGGCAATCAGCCCCAGCATTTT. Translation gives CASIGWAADVGNQPQHF.

This clonotype was counted only a few times. The rearrangement joins TRBV12-3 or TRBV12-4 to TRBJ2-1; the match to TRBD2 covers 12 bases. V lost 5 bases and J lost 6; bases outside the gene matches: 8. CDR3 size: 16 residues. CDR3 residues: CASSLLAGGPSNEQFF. CDR3 coding DNA: TGTGCCAGCAGTCTCCTAGCGGGAGGGCCCTCCAATGAGCAGTTCTTC.

In its sample, this clonotype was seen many times. This chain links TRBV7-2 with TRBJ1-2, with TRBD1 matching over 10 bases. The CDR3 sequence is 15 residues long. Germline lookup yields CDR1 SGHTA and CDR2 FQGNSA. J lost 6 bases, V lost 4 bases, and 8 bases had no gene match. CDR3 in amino acids: CASSSAPGTGDGYTF. DNA for the CDR3: TGTGCCAGCAGCTCGGCTCCCGGGACAGGGGATGGCTACACCTTC. Combining the CDR3 with reference TRBV7-2 and TRBJ1-2 gives the whole variable domain GAGVSQSPSNKVTEKGKDVELRCDPISGHTALYWYRQSLGQGLEFLIYFQGNSAPDKSGLPSDRFSAERTGGSVSTLTIQRTQQEDSAVYLCASSSAPGTGDGYTFGSGTRLTVV.

This clonotype is medium-sized by share. The V call is TRBV7-9, the J call TRBJ2-1; 7 bases align to TRBD2. V shed 7 bases and J 7 bases; nucleotides not matched to a gene: 10. Germline values: CDR1 SEHNR, CDR2 FQNEAQ (reference sequence). The CDR3 extends over 14 amino acids. The CDR3 region has the DNA TGTGCCAGCACCGCCGGGGGGTGGAGTAATGAGCAGTTCTTC. This codes for CASTAGGWSNEQFF.

This clonotype came up many times. The chain couples TRBV12-3 or TRBV12-4 to TRBJ2-2; tentatively, D is TRBD1 or TRBD2 (5 bases each). The V gene lost 6 bases and the J gene lost 8 bases, with 16 bases spanning the gap. The CDR3 consists of 14 residues. CDR3 protein: CASSPGTQVGELFF. CDR3 nucleotides: TGTGCCAGCAGCCCCGGGACCCAGGTTGGGGAGCTGTTTTTT.

In this sample, this clonotype turned up many times. The chain joins TRBV10-3 to TRBJ1-6; tentative D call: TRBD1 (5 bases). This CDR3 has 12 residues. V was shortened by 8 bases and J by 8 bases, with 10 bases between the two germline ends. Per germline, CDR1 ENHRY and CDR2 SYGVKD. The CDR3, as DNA: TGTGCCATCGCAGGGAAGGATTCACCCCTCCACTTT. Protein: CAIAGKDSPLHF.

The rearrangement links TRBV4-1 to TRBJ1-1; D might be TRBD1 (6 bases). The V and J ends lost 2 bases and 5 bases respectively, with 12 bases between them. In germline, CDR1 is MGHRA, CDR2 YSYEKL. This CDR3 has 14 residues. CDR3 nucleotides: TGCGCCAGCAGCCAAAGACAGGAAGGAACTGAAGCTTTCTTT. Protein sequence: CASSQRQEGTEAFF.

The rearrangement uses TRBV27 and TRBJ2-3; 7 bases are shared with TRBD2. The V segment lost 4 bases and the J segment 9 bases; nucleotides outside the gene matches: 10. The germline gives CDR1 MNHEY, CDR2 SMNVEV (reference sequence). This CDR3 comprises 14 residues. This chain's CDR3 is CASSSWLADLTQYF. The CDR3, as DNA: TGTGCCAGCAGTTCATGGCTAGCGGACCTAACGCAGTATTTT.

There are many counts of this clonotype. The rearrangement joins TRBV28 to TRBJ2-5; TRBD1 aligns across 7 bases. V trimming: 3 bases; J trimming: 2 bases; junction bases outside the gene matches: 9. CDR1 and CDR2 (germline): MDHEN, SYDVKM. The CDR3 is made up of 16 amino acids. The CDR3 loop is CASSFLGTVTQETQYF. The DNA for the CDR3 is TGTGCCAGCAGTTTCCTTGGGACAGTAACACAAGAGACCCAGTACTTC.

This clonotype was found a few times. The chain carries TRBV27 and TRBJ1-5; D not certain. The CDR3 length is 14 residues. CDR1 and CDR2 from the germline V gene are MNHEY and SMNVEV (reference sequence). V was clipped by 3 bases and J by 3 bases, with 9 bases between them. CDR3: CASSLGLDNQPQHF. CDR3 DNA: TGTGCCAGCAGTTTGGGTTTGGACAATCAGCCCCAGCATTTT.

The rearrangement links TRBV12-3 or TRBV12-4 to TRBJ1-2; 7 nucleotides align to TRBD1. V lost 5 bases, J lost 8 bases, and 17 bases stayed unmatched. This CDR3 is built from 16 residues. The CDR3 DNA sequence: TGTGCCAGCAGTCGACACGGAGGGGGCACAGAGGTCGGCTACACCTTC. Translated, it gives CASSRHGGGTEVGYTF.

This chain uses TRBV11-3 with TRBJ2-2, with 11 bases identical to TRBD1. Germline V gene data show CDR1 as SGHNT and CDR2 as YENEEA. V gave up 4 bases and J gave up 3 bases; unmatched junction bases: 1. The CDR3 loop spans 15 amino acids. Here the CDR3 reads CASSSGQGDTGELFF. The CDR3 DNA reads as TGTGCCAGCAGCTCGGGACAGGGGGACACCGGGGAGCTGTTTTTT.

This clonotype was picked up many times. The V gene is TRBV12-3 or TRBV12-4, the J gene TRBJ1-6; D is unclear. V gave up 5 bases and J gave up 15 bases, with 14 bases separating them. The CDR3 spans 12 residues. The CDR3 sequence is CASSPLGNHLHF. Here the CDR3 DNA reads TGTGCCAGCAGTCCACTGGGGAACCACCTCCACTTT.

This clonotype came up many times. The chain couples TRBV6-5 to TRBJ1-5; D is unresolved. V was shortened by 2 bases and J by 8 bases, with 13 bases between the two germline ends. Germline lookup yields CDR1 MNHEY and CDR2 SVGAGI. CDR3 length: 14 residues. The CDR3 sequence: CASSYRGNDEPQHF. CDR3 in DNA: TGTGCCAGCAGTTACAGAGGGAATGACGAGCCCCAGCATTTT.

As regards this clonotype: An end of the junction does not agree with germline; a read error may underlie this. The V and J genes are TRBV2 and TRBJ2-7, with 8 nucleotides matching TRBD2. Germline lookup yields CDR1 SNHLY and CDR2 FYNNEI. The CDR3 consists of 10 residues. CDR3 sequence: CASSERTSFF. Here the CDR3 DNA reads TGTGCCAGCAGTGAGCGGACTAGCTTCTTC.